The 16 T cell receptor beta chains below come from one sample, sequenced in a study of OX40 agonist ivuxolimab in advanced cancers. Sequenced by immunoSEQ multiplex PCR; TCRdb stores in-frame clones only, minus some. The sample contains 100,000 or so clones, 87% of which appear only once. The sequencing here drew on CD4+ or CD8+ T cells sorted from blood, taken in a trial of the OX40 agonist ivuxolimab. The receptors were sampled from an adult with an advanced solid tumor such as melanoma, head and neck, liver or kidney cancer.

This chain connects TRBV27 to TRBJ1-1, with 8 bases matching TRBD1. V trimming: 5 bases; J trimming: 0 bases; junction bases outside the gene matches: 5. The germline CDR1 and CDR2 sequences are MNHEY and SMNVEV (reference sequence). The CDR3 is 15 residues long. CDR3 DNA sequence: TGTGCCAGCAGTCGCCGACAGGGGATGAACACTGAAGCTTTCTTT. It is translated as CASSRRQGMNTEAFF.

V is TRBV4-3 and J is TRBJ2-1; 7 bases fit TRBD1. CDR3 length: 13 residues. V trimming: 2 bases; J trimming: 7 bases; junction bases outside the gene matches: 2. Per the germline V gene, CDR1 is LGHNA and CDR2 is YSLEER. The CDR3 DNA follows: TGCGCCAGCAGCCAATCCAGGGGGAATGAGCAGTTCTTC. This codes for CASSQSRGNEQFF.

Remarks on this clone: The final CDR3 position lacks the conserved phenylalanine or tryptophan, pointing to a likely read error. The gene calls are TRBV4-1 and TRBJ2-7; TRBD2 aligns across 9 bases. Germline lookup yields CDR1 MGHRA and CDR2 YSYEKL. The CDR3 totals 15 residues. The V and J ends lost 4 bases and 6 bases, in that order; junction bases with no gene match: 10. The CDR3 loop is CASSPLESGGSEQYL. The CDR3 DNA is TGCGCCAGCAGCCCCCTCGAGAGCGGGGGGAGCGAGCAGTACCTC.

J is TRBJ2-5 and V is TRBV29-1; D gene unclear. With 6 bases removed from V and 3 bases from J, the gap between germline ends came to 5 bases. Germline V gene data show CDR1 as SQVTM and CDR2 as ANQGSEA. There are 10 residues in the CDR3. CDR3 loop: CSVAEETQYF. The DNA of the CDR3 is TGCAGCGTGGCAGAAGAGACCCAGTACTTC.

Here the CDR3 reads CASSPDVANYNEQFF. CDR3 nucleotides: TGTGCCAGCAGCCCCGACGTAGCAAACTACAATGAGCAGTTCTTC. The chain is built from TRBV27 and TRBJ2-1; D gene ambiguous. This CDR3 has 15 residues. V shed 6 bases and J shed 3 bases, with 15 bases lying between them. The germline V gene encodes CDR1 MNHEY and CDR2 SMNVEV (reference sequence).

The V call is TRBV6-4, the J call TRBJ2-2; D call uncertain. CDR3 length equals 15 residues. Trimming pared 7 bases from V and 2 bases from J, leaving 14 bases between. Germline V gene data show CDR1 as MRHNA and CDR2 as SNTAGT. The DNA of the CDR3 is TGTGCCAGCACTCAAAATCCGACTAACACCGGGGAGCTGTTTTTT. Protein: CASTQNPTNTGELFF.

The rearrangement joins TRBV6-5 to TRBJ2-2; D ambiguous. The CDR3 sequence is 12 residues long. Per the germline V gene, CDR1 is MNHEY and CDR2 is SVGAGI. V shed 2 bases and J shed 4 bases, with 2 bases lying between them. CDR3: CASSYGTGELFF. As DNA, the CDR3 is TGTGCCAGCAGTTACGGCACCGGGGAGCTGTTTTTT.

V gene TRBV18 combines with J gene TRBJ1-2; no clear D gene. The CDR3 extends over 15 amino acids. Germline assignment: CDR1 KGHSH and CDR2 LQKENI. The germline V and J ends were trimmed by 4 bases and 8 bases, with 20 bases remaining between them. The CDR3: CASSLSSGGSRGYTF. The CDR3 coding sequence is TGTGCCAGCTCACTCTCCTCCGGCGGATCTCGAGGCTACACCTTC. The entire variable domain, with the rest obtained from reference TRBV18 and TRBJ1-2, is as follows: NAGVMQNPRHLVRRRGQEARLRCSPMKGHSHVYWYRQLPEEGLKFMVYLQKENIIDESGMPKERFSAEFPKEGPSILRIQQVVRGDSAAYFCASSLSSGGSRGYTFGSGTRLTVV.

The rearrangement uses TRBV9 and TRBJ1-4; D possibly corresponds to TRBD1 (5 bases). The ends were cut back, 3 bases at V and 4 bases at J, with 10 bases in the middle. This CDR3 region has 14 residues. Germline V gene sequence: CDR1 SGDLS, CDR2 YYNGEE. The CDR3 loop is CASSETAGNEKLFF. CDR3 DNA sequence: TGTGCCAGCAGCGAGACAGCGGGTAATGAAAAACTGTTTTTT.

This clone showed up just once. The chain combines TRBV2 with TRBJ2-1; the match to TRBD1 covers 9 bases. The V and J ends lost 7 bases and 9 bases, in that order; junction bases with no gene match: 7. Germline V gene data show CDR1 as SNHLY and CDR2 as FYNNEI. The CDR3 spans 13 residues. The CDR3 loop reads CASIGQGIGEQFF. The CDR3 DNA follows: TGTGCCAGCATCGGACAGGGGATCGGTGAGCAGTTCTTC.

This chain joins TRBV11-1 and TRBJ2-1; the D is unclear. CDR3 length: 14 amino acids. Germline values: CDR1 SGHAT, CDR2 FQDESV (reference sequence). V was clipped by 3 bases and J by 0 bases, with 6 bases between them. DNA for the CDR3: TGTGCCAGCAGCTTTGACGGCTCCTACAATGAGCAGTTCTTC. This gives the protein CASSFDGSYNEQFF.

The sample holds a few counts of this clone. The chain combines TRBV5-1 with TRBJ2-7, with 9 bases matching TRBD1. V dropped 6 bases and J dropped 7; count of bases not matched to a gene: 8. This CDR3 contains 13 residues. The germline V gene has CDR1 SGHRS and CDR2 YFSETQ. The CDR3 spells CASTGTGMREQYF. The CDR3 DNA follows: TGCGCCAGCACGGGGACAGGGATGCGGGAGCAGTACTTC.

The chain recombines TRBV4-2 with TRBJ2-5; either TRBD1 or TRBD2 may supply D (5 bases each). Trimming cost V 4 bases and J 2 bases, with 17 bases left between them. CDR3 length: 16 amino acids. Germline CDR1 and CDR2: LGHNA and YNFKEQ. The CDR3 loop reads CASSPSTGTKQETQYF. Here the CDR3 DNA reads TGTGCCAGCAGCCCCTCAACCGGGACCAAACAAGAGACCCAGTACTTC.

The chain uses TRBV5-1 and TRBJ2-7; D tentatively fits TRBD1 or TRBD2 (5 bases each). The CDR3 consists of 14 residues. The germline V gene has CDR1 SGHRS and CDR2 YFSETQ. V was cut by 0 bases and J by 6 bases, with 13 bases left in between. CDR3 residues: CASSLVGERAEQYF. CDR3 bases: TGCGCCAGCAGCTTGGTAGGGGAGAGGGCCGAGCAGTACTTC.

CDR3 region: CASSDVTVPSSGANVLTF. The CDR3 DNA sequence: TGTGCCAGCAGTGACGTGACAGTGCCCAGCTCTGGGGCCAACGTCCTGACTTTC. The chain is built from TRBV6-4 and TRBJ2-6; the D gene is possibly TRBD1 (5 bases). Germline V gives CDR1 MRHNA, CDR2 SNTAGT. V shed 2 bases and J shed 0 bases, with 14 bases lying between them. CDR3 length: 18 residues.

V and J are TRBV6-5 and TRBJ1-6; 8 bases are shared with TRBD1. Unmatched junction bases numbered 2, after V lost 6 bases and J lost 7 bases. The length of the CDR3 is 13 residues. Germline assignment: CDR1 MNHEY and CDR2 SVGAGI. The CDR3 loop is CASSRDRNSPLHF. CDR3 coding DNA: TGTGCCAGCAGCCGGGACAGGAATTCACCCCTCCACTTT.